The 3 T cell receptor beta chains presented below share a single source sample, sequenced in a study of T cells in Graves' hyperthyroidism and ophthalmopathy. What was amplified from RNA transcripts were TCR beta CDR3 regions. The HTBI primer set served for first-round RT-PCR of the TCR CDR3. TCRdb re-derived calls from the multiplex PCR reads in MiXCR, one entry per CDR3 protein. The data show hundreds of thousands of distinct CDR3 sequences, about 18% seen once. The sample taken for sequencing was blood. The origin of the receptors is a woman in her late teens or twenties with Graves' hyperthyroidism.

Ten or more counts support this clonotype. CDR3 DNA: TGTGCCAGCAGCTTGAGCGGGGCCTCCACGCAGTACTTC. This translates into CASSLSGASTQYF. The chain carries TRBV12-3 or TRBV12-4 and TRBJ2-7, with 7 bases that match TRBD2. The CDR3 has 13 residues. Trimming took 6 bases from V and 9 from J; bases not matched to a gene: 11.

This clonotype was counted a few times. It may be a read error: a sequence one base away is much more abundant. The conserved phenylalanine or tryptophan normally closing the CDR3 is absent here, so this likely arose from a read error. For the CDR3, the DNA is TGTGCCAGCACCCGGGGGTGGAACACCGGGGAGCTGTTTCTT. It translates to CASTRGWNTGELFL. The rearrangement uses TRBV6-1 and TRBJ2-2; a possible D gene is TRBD2 (6 bases). Looked up from germline, CDR1 is MNHNS and CDR2 is SASEGT. V was pared by 7 bases and J by 1 base, with 10 bases between. The CDR3 loop spans 14 amino acids.

This clonotype was picked up a small number of times. The CDR3 does not close with the conserved phenylalanine or tryptophan, likely indicating a read error. No DNA is shown, since the ends of the CDR3 on it are uncertain; the CDR3 is the one TCRdb lists. The genes are TRBV12-3 or TRBV12-4 and TRBJ2-2; no DNA check was done on the table's D call, TRBD1. The CDR3 has 16 residues if both end residues are counted. The CDR3 reads CASSFRGDVVTGELCL.